Each of the 5 T cell receptor beta chains below was sequenced from the same sample in a study of blood T cell repertoires in COVID-19. Method: immunoSEQ multiplex PCR; TCRdb's copy keeps in-frame clones and lacks some. This repertoire shows 150,000 to 200,000 clones, 88% found once; its top ten account for roughly 5.5%. Sequenced input: peripheral blood. The receptors originated from a man in his forties with active or convalescent COVID-19.

This sequence joins TRBV6-5 and TRBJ1-6; TRBD1 agrees at 8 bases. Per germline, CDR1 MNHEY and CDR2 SVGAGI. The CDR3 has 16 residues. V lost 2 bases to trimming and J lost 9 bases; unmatched junction nucleotides: 9. CDR3 sequence: CASSYTQPGGGSPLHF. The CDR3 DNA reads as TGTGCCAGCAGTTACACCCAACCAGGGGGCGGTTCACCCCTCCACTTT.

J is TRBJ1-3 and V is TRBV5-1, with TRBD1 matching 11 bases. With V trimmed by 0 bases and J by 1 base, 9 bases remained unmatched. The germline V gene encodes CDR1 SGHRS and CDR2 YFSETQ. CDR3 length: 19 amino acids. The CDR3 here is CASSLGSLGQGASGNTIYF. As DNA, the CDR3 is TGCGCCAGCAGCTTGGGTTCTCTAGGACAGGGGGCGTCTGGAAACACCATATATTTT.

V usage is TRBV19 and J usage is TRBJ1-1, with D uncertain. The CDR3 runs 13 residues. The V end was cut by 3 bases, the J end by 2 bases, with 7 bases between. CDR1 LNHDA and CDR2 SQIVND come from the germline V gene (reference sequence). CDR3 nucleotide sequence: TGTGCCAGTAGTATTCGGGAAAACACTGAAGCTTTCTTT. It is translated as CASSIRENTEAFF.

This sequence joins TRBV19 and TRBJ1-6; D might be TRBD1 (5 bases). This CDR3 spans 12 amino acids. Trimming stripped 6 bases from V and 7 bases from J, with 7 bases between. CDR1 is LNHDA and CDR2 is SQIVND in the germline V gene (reference sequence). CDR3 sequence (DNA): TGTGCCAGTAGAAGACAGAATTCACCCCTCCACTTT. This translates into CASRRQNSPLHF.

The rearrangement links TRBV11-3 to TRBJ2-1; D might be TRBD1 (6 bases). Trimming took 0 bases from V and 7 from J, leaving 10 bases between them. Per the germline V gene, CDR1 is SGHNT and CDR2 is YENEEA. CDR3 size: 14 residues. The CDR3 loop is CASSLEAGANEQFF. CDR3 sequence (DNA): TGTGCCAGCAGCTTAGAAGCAGGGGCTAATGAGCAGTTCTTC.